These T cell receptor beta chains were read from a single sample in a study of PD-1 blockade in classical Hodgkin lymphoma. The data were produced by immunoSEQ multiplex PCR, yet TCRdb's version contains in-frame clones alone and is incomplete. There are 100,000 to 130,000 clones in the sample; 89% occur only once, and less than 20% lies in the top ten. The input for sequencing was peripheral blood mononuclear cells (PBMCs), taken before the second cycle of nivolumab. Receptors originate from a human donor with classical Hodgkin lymphoma. Both conserved end residues are part of each CDR3. D genes are given only for firm matches. Where a row states a size, it is once, few, many or the class of an expanded clone; other rows omit it.

d_gene: .; len: 17; v_gene: TRBV19; abundance: .; j_gene: TRBJ2-1; CDR3nt: TGTGCCAGTAGTCTAGCCCCTCCCGCGGGACCAAACAATGAGCAGTTCTTC; CDR3aa: CASSLAPPAGPNNEQFF
d_gene: .; len: 17; v_gene: TRBV4-1; abundance: .; j_gene: TRBJ1-4; CDR3nt: TGCGCCAGCAGCCAAGGAGGCAGGGACTCCTTTAATGAAAAACTGTTTTTT; CDR3aa: CASSQGGRDSFNEKLFF
d_gene: TRBD2; len: 15; v_gene: TRBV30; abundance: .; j_gene: TRBJ2-1; CDR3nt: TGTGCCTGGAGTGGTCGCGGGAGAGGATACAATGAGCAGTTCTTC; CDR3aa: CAWSGRGRGYNEQFF
d_gene: TRBD1; len: 13; v_gene: TRBV10-3; abundance: .; j_gene: TRBJ2-7; CDR3nt: TGTGCCAGTGCCGGGACAGGGGACTACGAGCAGTACTTC; CDR3aa: CASAGTGDYEQYF
d_gene: TRBD1; len: 14; v_gene: TRBV19; abundance: once; j_gene: TRBJ1-1; CDR3nt: TGTGCCAGTAACCCCCACAGGGGTGGCACTGAAGCTTTCTTT; CDR3aa: CASNPHRGGTEAFF
d_gene: TRBD2; len: 18; v_gene: TRBV15; abundance: .; j_gene: TRBJ2-6; CDR3nt: TGTGCCACCAGCAGGCCGGGACTAGCGGGAGTTGGGGCCAACGTCCTGACTTTC; CDR3aa: CATSRPGLAGVGANVLTF
d_gene: .; len: 11; v_gene: TRBV11-1; abundance: .; j_gene: TRBJ2-7; CDR3nt: TGTGCCAGCAGCTTAGCGGGTGAGCAGTACTTC; CDR3aa: CASSLAGEQYF
d_gene: .; len: 11; v_gene: TRBV6-1; abundance: .; j_gene: TRBJ1-1; CDR3nt: TGTGCCAGTAAAAAGAACACTGAAGCTTTCTTT; CDR3aa: CASKKNTEAFF
d_gene: .; len: 14; v_gene: TRBV10-3; abundance: .; j_gene: TRBJ2-7; CDR3nt: TGTGCCATCAGTGACGACACAGGGAGCAACGAGCAGTACTTC; CDR3aa: CAISDDTGSNEQYF
d_gene: .; len: 14; v_gene: TRBV5-1; abundance: .; j_gene: TRBJ1-5; CDR3nt: TGCGCCAGCAGCTTGGGACAGGAGAAGTCGGCCCAGCATTTT; CDR3aa: CASSLGQEKSAQHF
d_gene: .; len: 11; v_gene: TRBV4-3; abundance: .; j_gene: TRBJ1-2; CDR3nt: TGCGCCAGCAGCCAAGAAGAGGGCTACACCTTC; CDR3aa: CASSQEEGYTF
d_gene: .; len: 12; v_gene: TRBV10-3; abundance: .; j_gene: TRBJ2-7; CDR3nt: TGTGCCATCAGTGATGGATCCTACGAGCAGTACTTC; CDR3aa: CAISDGSYEQYF
d_gene: TRBD1; len: 16; v_gene: TRBV7-2; abundance: .; j_gene: TRBJ2-7; CDR3nt: TGTGCCAGCAGCTTAGACCCAGGGGGCGGTGGCTACGAGCAGTACTTC; CDR3aa: CASSLDPGGGGYEQYF
d_gene: .; len: 13; v_gene: TRBV5-1; abundance: .; j_gene: TRBJ2-3; CDR3nt: TGCGCCAGCAGCTTGGGCTCCACAGATACGCAGTATTTT; CDR3aa: CASSLGSTDTQYF